A single sample is the source of the 4 T cell receptor beta chains below, sequenced in a study of T cell changes during pregnancy in multiple sclerosis. Repertoires were generated with immunoSEQ multiplex PCR, while TCRdb's copy carries only in-frame clones and drops some. The table shows 45,000 to 55,000 clones, with about 92% occurring only once. The sequences come from CD4+ T cells from peripheral blood mononuclear cells, collected after pregnancy. The receptors were sampled from a female donor in good health, enrolled as a control in a pregnancy study.

The V and J genes are TRBV7-9 and TRBJ2-1; 9 bases map to TRBD2. This CDR3 is 17 amino acids long. V trimming: 3 bases; J trimming: 6 bases; junction bases outside the gene matches: 12. Germline lookup yields CDR1 SEHNR and CDR2 FQNEAQ (reference sequence). The DNA for the CDR3 is TGTGCCAGCAGCTTTTCCGGTGCGGGGGGGCGCGGCAATGAGCAGTTCTTC. It is translated as CASSFSGAGGRGNEQFF.

The CDR3 is CAGARGSSYEQYF. The CDR3 region has the DNA TGCGCCGGGGCGCGCGGGAGCTCCTACGAGCAGTACTTC. This chain joins TRBV10-2 and TRBJ2-7; 7 bases are a match to TRBD2. This CDR3 has 13 amino acids. V was pared by 11 bases and J by 0 bases, with 7 bases of the junction left unmatched. Germline CDR1 is WSHSY and CDR2 is SAAADI.

V usage is TRBV28 and J usage is TRBJ2-5, with a weak D call TRBD2 (7 bases). The V end was cut by 1 base, the J end by 1 base, with 10 bases between. The length of the CDR3 is 15 residues. Per the germline V gene, CDR1 is MDHEN and CDR2 is SYDVKM. The CDR3 nucleotides are TGTGCCAGCAGTTTATCCGGGGGGCTCCAAGAGACCCAGTACTTC. This gives the protein CASSLSGGLQETQYF.

This chain joins TRBV2 and TRBJ2-7; 9 bases fit TRBD1. The junction had 2 bases not matched to a gene; V was cut back by 4 bases and J by 1 base. Looked up from germline, CDR1 is SNHLY and CDR2 is FYNNEI. The CDR3 is 14 amino acids. The CDR3 here is CASSAQGASYEQYF. The CDR3 DNA reads as TGTGCCAGCAGTGCACAGGGGGCTTCCTACGAGCAGTACTTC.